This TCR beta chain was observed in a study of blood T cell repertoires in COVID-19. Study as a whole: Collection of acute and convalescent COVID-19 samples took place in the United States, Italy and Spain. PBMCs, B-cell-depleted T cells, or T cells were the source of the cDNA or gDNA that made up the material.

The germline V gene encodes CDR1 MNHEY and CDR2 SMNVEV (reference sequence). The trim removed 4 bases at V and 7 bases at J, leaving 11 bases unmatched. The CDR3 is 18 residues long. As handled by the study authors: Amplification with reference gene primers provided the estimates of nucleated cell counts. Sequencing was performed with immunoSEQ multiplex PCR; in TCRdb, only in-frame clones are kept and a portion is missing. V, J and clone size are taken as reported in that table, and D and trimming were inferred from the DNA itself. The sample has about 310,000 clones; around 90% are singletons. The sequence was collected from a man between 65 and 80 years old with acute or convalescent COVID-19. This rearrangement joins TRBV27 to TRBJ2-1; 15 bases agree with TRBD2. The source material was peripheral blood. The CDR3 reads CASSSNPGTSGRMNEQFF. The CDR3 coding sequence is TGTGCCAGCAGTTCTAATCCGGGGACTAGCGGGAGGATGAATGAGCAGTTCTTC.